A single sample is the source of the 9 T cell receptor beta chains below, sequenced in a study of cytomegalovirus exposure and HLA in healthy donors. Researchers ran the PCR with 60 Vbeta and 13 Jbeta primers. The data were produced by immunoSEQ multiplex PCR, yet TCRdb's version contains in-frame clones alone and is incomplete. The profile covers approximately 140,000 clones, with 70% to 85% appearing a single time and less than 3% taken by the ten largest. Sequenced sample: PBMCs. These receptors all stem from a male donor in good health and CMV-seronegative.

The rearrangement uses TRBV27 and TRBJ2-3; 10 bases map to TRBD1. The germline CDR1 and CDR2 sequences are MNHEY and SMNVEV (reference sequence). CDR3 length equals 15 residues. Unmatched junction bases numbered 9, after V lost 6 bases and J lost 6 bases. CDR3 in DNA: TGTGCCAGCAGCGACAGGGGGCCCTACCTGGATACGCAGTATTTT. Its protein is CASSDRGPYLDTQYF.

The chain carries TRBV5-6 and TRBJ1-5, with 8 positions matching TRBD1. The CDR3 covers 15 residues. J gave up 6 bases and V 0 bases, and 5 bases lay outside the gene matches. Germline CDR1 reads SGHDT; CDR2 reads YYEEEE. The CDR3 is CASSLATGEGQPQHF. CDR3 bases: TGTGCCAGCAGCTTGGCGACAGGGGAAGGTCAGCCCCAGCATTTT.

This clone has just a few counts. J is TRBJ1-1 and V is TRBV2; D gene ambiguous. From germline, CDR1 is SNHLY and CDR2 FYNNEI. The ends were cut back, 3 bases at V and 3 bases at J, with 17 bases in the middle. The CDR3 is 16 amino acids. DNA for the CDR3: TGTGCCAGCAGTGACCTCGAGGGCCGAACGTACACTGAAGCTTTCTTT. Translated: CASSDLEGRTYTEAFF. Full variable domain (remainder filled in from reference TRBV2 and TRBJ1-1): EPEVTQTPSHQVTQMGQEVILRCVPISNHLYFYWYRQILGQKVEFLVSFYNNEISEKSEIFDDQFSVERPDGSNFTLKIRSTKLEDSAMYFCASSDLEGRTYTEAFFGQGTRLTVV.

The CDR3 coding sequence is TGTGCCAGCAGTCCGATAATAGCGGGAGGCGCCTACGAGCAGTACTTC. This sequence encodes CASSPIIAGGAYEQYF. The gene calls are TRBV27 and TRBJ2-7, with 10 bases matching TRBD2. Germline values: CDR1 MNHEY, CDR2 SMNVEV (reference sequence). The CDR3 runs 16 residues. V gave up 5 bases and J gave up 2 bases; unmatched junction bases: 9.

The chain has TRBV29-1 and TRBJ2-7, with 10 positions matching TRBD1. Unmatched junction bases numbered 3, after V lost 7 bases and J lost 3 bases. Germline V gene sequence: CDR1 SQVTM, CDR2 ANQGSEA. This CDR3 is built from 12 residues. This chain's CDR3 is CSARDRGYEQYF. The CDR3 DNA reads as TGCAGCGCCCGGGACAGGGGCTACGAGCAGTACTTC.

This chain links TRBV11-2 with TRBJ2-7, with TRBD1 matching over 10 bases. Trimming took 3 bases from V and 6 from J; bases not matched to a gene: 8. Germline V gene lookup returns CDR1 SGHAT and CDR2 FQNNGV. The CDR3 has 15 residues. CDR3 nucleotides: TGTGCCAGCAGCTTTCCGGGACAGGGGTCTAGCGAGCAGTACTTC. Protein: CASSFPGQGSSEQYF. Full variable domain (remainder filled in from reference TRBV11-2 and TRBJ2-7): EAGVAQSPRYKIIEKRQSVAFWCNPISGHATLYWYQQILGQGPKLLIQFQNNGVVDDSQLPKDRFSAERLKGVDSTLKIQPAKLEDSAVYLCASSFPGQGSSEQYFGPGTRLTVT.

This clone was detected once. The chain uses TRBV10-3 and TRBJ1-5; D uncertain. This CDR3 has 12 residues. Germline loops: CDR1 ENHRY, CDR2 SYGVKD. The V and J ends lost 11 bases and 7 bases respectively, with 15 bases between them. The CDR3 DNA sequence: TGTGCCCAGCAAACCTACGGGCAGCCCCAGCATTTT. Amino acids: CAQQTYGQPQHF.

V and J are TRBV27 and TRBJ2-5, with a tentative D call TRBD1 (6 bases). The last part of the DNA fits TRBJ2-7 better; the J call may be wrong. The CDR3 runs 15 residues. The V gene's germline CDR1 is MNHEY and CDR2 SMNVEV (reference sequence). The DNA for the CDR3 is TGTGCCAGCAGACGAACTCAGGGGTTACCCTACGAGCAGTACTTC. This encodes CASRRTQGLPYEQYF.

The V and J genes are TRBV13 and TRBJ2-1, with 13 nucleotides matching TRBD2. V shed 4 bases, J shed 4 bases, and the junction held 7 bases outside the gene matches. Germline V lookup: CDR1 PRHDT, CDR2 FYEKMQ (reference sequence). The length of the CDR3 is 17 residues. CDR3 in amino acids: CASSSTGLAGFYNEQFF. The DNA for the CDR3 is TGTGCCAGCAGCTCAACGGGACTAGCGGGATTTTACAATGAGCAGTTCTTC.